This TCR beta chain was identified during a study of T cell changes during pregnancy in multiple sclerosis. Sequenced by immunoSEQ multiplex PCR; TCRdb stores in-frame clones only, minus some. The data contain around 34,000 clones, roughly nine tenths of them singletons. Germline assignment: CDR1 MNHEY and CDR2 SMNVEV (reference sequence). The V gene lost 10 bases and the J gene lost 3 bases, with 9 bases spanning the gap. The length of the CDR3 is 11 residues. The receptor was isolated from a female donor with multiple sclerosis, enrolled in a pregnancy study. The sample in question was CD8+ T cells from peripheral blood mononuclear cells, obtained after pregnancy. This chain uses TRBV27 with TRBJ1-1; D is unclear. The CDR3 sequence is CATFLYTEAFF. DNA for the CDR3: TGTGCCACCTTCCTTTACACTGAAGCTTTCTTT.